This T cell receptor (beta chain) stems from a study of cytomegalovirus exposure and HLA in healthy donors. Primers included in the PCR were 60 Vbeta and 13 Jbeta primers. Here immunoSEQ multiplex PCR was the method, and the copy in TCRdb shows in-frame clones only, minus some. This sample's clone table lists roughly 51,000 clones. The study's findings and limits: The study put about 180 TCR beta chains on its list as cytomegalovirus-associated. It has been reported that TCR beta sequences accurately predicted the HLA-A and HLA-B alleles of most subjects. Indistinguishable V segments, including TRBV6-2 and TRBV6-3, were excluded. Later analysis reportedly placed an Asian-associated ancestry cluster below the approximately 650-donor mean in N-insertions.

Turning to this clone: Its matching antigen is unknown.

Germline V lookup: CDR1 KGHSH, CDR2 LQKENI. The CDR3 has 21 amino acids. The V segment lost 4 bases and the J segment 8 bases; nucleotides outside the gene matches: 21. What was sequenced was PBMCs. The source is a woman between 40 and 55 years old in good health and CMV-seronegative. This sequence joins TRBV18 and TRBJ1-6, with 12 bases lining up with TRBD1. This CDR3 is CASSRSGPPLWGQGADSPLHF. The CDR3 coding sequence is TGTGCCAGCTCACGTTCCGGGCCCCCATTGTGGGGACAGGGGGCAGATTCACCCCTCCACTTT.